This TCR beta chain was identified during a study of blood T cell repertoires in COVID-19. Per the original data handling: Cell counts per sample came from amplifying reference gene primers. Measured with immunoSEQ multiplex PCR; TCRdb has only the in-frame clones, and not every one. V, J and clone size are those of that table, while D and trimming were read from the DNA. The sample lists approximately 100,000 clones; roughly 88% were seen once. The CDR3 contains 14 residues. Trimming removed 5 bases from V and 2 bases from J, with 11 bases in between. Looked up from germline, CDR1 is MNHEY and CDR2 is SVGAGI.

The chain carries TRBV6-5 and TRBJ2-3; D not resolved. Sequenced: peripheral blood. This receptor was obtained from an older woman with acute or convalescent COVID-19. The CDR3 region is CASSLFIDTDTQYF. CDR3 coding DNA: TGTGCCAGCAGTCTCTTTATAGACACAGATACGCAGTATTTT.